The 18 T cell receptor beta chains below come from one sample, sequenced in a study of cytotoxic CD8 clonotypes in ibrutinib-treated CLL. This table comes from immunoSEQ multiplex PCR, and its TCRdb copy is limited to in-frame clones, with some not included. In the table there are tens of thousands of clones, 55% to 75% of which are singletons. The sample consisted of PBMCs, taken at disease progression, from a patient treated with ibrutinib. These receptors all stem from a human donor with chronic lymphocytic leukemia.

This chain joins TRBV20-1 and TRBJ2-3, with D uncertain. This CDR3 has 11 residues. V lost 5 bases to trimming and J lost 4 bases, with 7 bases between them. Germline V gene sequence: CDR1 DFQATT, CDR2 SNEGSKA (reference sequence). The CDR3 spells CSASSADTQYF. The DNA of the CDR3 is TGCAGTGCTTCTAGTGCAGATACGCAGTATTTT.

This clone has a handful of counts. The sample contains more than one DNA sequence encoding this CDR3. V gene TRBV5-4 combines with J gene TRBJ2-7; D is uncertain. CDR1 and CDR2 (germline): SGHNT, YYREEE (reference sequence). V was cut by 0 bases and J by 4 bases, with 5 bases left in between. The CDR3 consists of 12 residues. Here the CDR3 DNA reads TGTGCCAGCAGCTTGGGGGTGTACGAGCAGTACTTC. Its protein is CASSLGVYEQYF. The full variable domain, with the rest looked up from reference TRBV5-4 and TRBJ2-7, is ETGVTQSPTHLIKTRGQQVTLRCSSQSGHNTVSWYQQALGQGPQFIFQYYREEENGRGNFPPRFSGLQFPNYSSELNVNALELDDSALYLCASSLGVYEQYFGPGTRLTVT.

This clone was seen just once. The CDR3 here is CASSRVEGTANGDTQYF. The CDR3 DNA follows: TGCGCCAGCAGCCGCGTTGAGGGGACAGCAAATGGAGATACGCAGTATTTT. The chain combines TRBV4-1 with TRBJ2-3; 7 positions agree with TRBD1. The CDR3 is made up of 17 amino acids. The germline gives CDR1 MGHRA, CDR2 YSYEKL. V trimming: 4 bases; J trimming: 5 bases; junction bases outside the gene matches: 15.

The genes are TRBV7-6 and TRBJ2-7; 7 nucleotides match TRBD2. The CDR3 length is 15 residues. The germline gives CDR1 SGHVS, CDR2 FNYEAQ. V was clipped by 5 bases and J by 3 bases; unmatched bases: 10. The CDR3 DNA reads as TGTGCCAGCAGCGCTACGCAGGGAGGGCTCTACGAGCAGTACTTC. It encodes CASSATQGGLYEQYF.

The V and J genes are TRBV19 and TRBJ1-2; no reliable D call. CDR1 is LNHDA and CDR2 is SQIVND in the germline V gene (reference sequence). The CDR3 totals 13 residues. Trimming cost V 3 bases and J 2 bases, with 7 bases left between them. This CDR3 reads CASSISLNYGYTF. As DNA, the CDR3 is TGTGCCAGTAGTATTAGTCTCAACTATGGCTACACCTTC.

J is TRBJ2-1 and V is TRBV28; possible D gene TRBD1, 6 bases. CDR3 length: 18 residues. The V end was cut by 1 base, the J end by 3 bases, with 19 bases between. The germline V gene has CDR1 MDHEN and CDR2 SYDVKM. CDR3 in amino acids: CASSLFFPRDKVYNEQFF. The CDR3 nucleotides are TGTGCCAGCAGTTTATTTTTCCCACGGGACAAGGTCTACAATGAGCAGTTCTTC. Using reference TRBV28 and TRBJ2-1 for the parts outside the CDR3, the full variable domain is DVKVTQSSRYLVKRTGEKVFLECVQDMDHENMFWYRQDPGLGLRLIYFSYDVKMKEKGDIPEGYSVSREKKERFSLILESASTNQTSMYLCASSLFFPRDKVYNEQFFGPGTRLTVL.

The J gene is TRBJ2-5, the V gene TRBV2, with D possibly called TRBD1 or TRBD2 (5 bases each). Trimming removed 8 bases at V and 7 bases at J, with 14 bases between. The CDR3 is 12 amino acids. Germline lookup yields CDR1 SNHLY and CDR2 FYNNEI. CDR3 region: CASGGGYGTQYF. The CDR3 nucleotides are TGTGCCAGCGGGGGTGGTTATGGGACCCAGTACTTC.

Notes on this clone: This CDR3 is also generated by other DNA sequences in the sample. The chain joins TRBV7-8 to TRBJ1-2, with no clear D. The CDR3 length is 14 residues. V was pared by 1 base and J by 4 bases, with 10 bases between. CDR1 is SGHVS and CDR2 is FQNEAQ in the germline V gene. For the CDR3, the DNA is TGTGCCAGCAGCTTAGGTGAAATCGGCTATGGCTACACCTTC. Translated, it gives CASSLGEIGYGYTF.

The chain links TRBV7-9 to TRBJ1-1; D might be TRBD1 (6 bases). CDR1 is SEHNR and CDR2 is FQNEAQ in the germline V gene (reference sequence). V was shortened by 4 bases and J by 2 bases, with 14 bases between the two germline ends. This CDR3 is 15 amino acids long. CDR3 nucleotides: TGTGCCAGCAGCTCATTTGGGGGCGCAAACACTGAAGCTTTCTTT. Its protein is CASSSFGGANTEAFF.

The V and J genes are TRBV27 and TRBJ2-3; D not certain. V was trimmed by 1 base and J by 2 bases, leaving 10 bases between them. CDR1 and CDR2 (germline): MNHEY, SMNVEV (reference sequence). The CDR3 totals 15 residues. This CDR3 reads CASSLYLGSTDTQYF. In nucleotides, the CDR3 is TGTGCCAGCAGTTTATATCTGGGGTCCACAGATACGCAGTATTTT.

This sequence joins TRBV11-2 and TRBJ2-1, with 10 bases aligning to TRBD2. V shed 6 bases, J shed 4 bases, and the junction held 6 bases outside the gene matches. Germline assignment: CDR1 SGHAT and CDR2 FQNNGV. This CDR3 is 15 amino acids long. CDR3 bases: TGTGCCAGCAGTTTTAGCGGGGGGTCTTACAATGAGCAGTTCTTC. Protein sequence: CASSFSGGSYNEQFF.

CDR3 loop: CASSARLAIGELFF. The CDR3 region has the DNA TGCGCCAGCAGCGCCCGACTAGCAATCGGGGAGCTGTTTTTT. The chain uses TRBV4-1 and TRBJ2-2; 7 bases fit TRBD2. With V trimmed by 5 bases and J by 7 bases, 7 bases remained unmatched. CDR1 and CDR2 from the germline V gene are MGHRA and YSYEKL. This CDR3 is built from 14 residues.

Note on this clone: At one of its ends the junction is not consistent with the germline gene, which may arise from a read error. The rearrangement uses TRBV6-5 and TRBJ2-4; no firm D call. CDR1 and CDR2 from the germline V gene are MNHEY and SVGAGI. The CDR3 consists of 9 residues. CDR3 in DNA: TGTGCCAGCAGTTACGATATGCGTTTC. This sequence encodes CASSYDMRF.

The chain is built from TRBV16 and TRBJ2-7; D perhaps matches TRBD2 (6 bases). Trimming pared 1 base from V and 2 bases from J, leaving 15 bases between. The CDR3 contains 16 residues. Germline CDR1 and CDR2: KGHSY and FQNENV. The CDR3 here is CASSQYSRRETYEQYF. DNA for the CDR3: TGTGCCAGCAGCCAATATTCCAGGCGGGAAACCTACGAGCAGTACTTC. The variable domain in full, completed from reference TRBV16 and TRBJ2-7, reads GEEVAQTPKHLVRGEGQKAKLYCAPIKGHSYVFWYQQVLKNEFKFLISFQNENVFDETGMPKERFSAKCLPNSPCSLEIQATKLEDSAVYFCASSQYSRRETYEQYFGPGTRLTVT.

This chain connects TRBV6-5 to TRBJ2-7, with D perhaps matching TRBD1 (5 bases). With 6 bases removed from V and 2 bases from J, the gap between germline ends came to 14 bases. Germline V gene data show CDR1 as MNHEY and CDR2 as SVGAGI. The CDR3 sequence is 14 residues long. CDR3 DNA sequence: TGTGCCAGCAGCTACCGTCAGGGCGCCTACGAGCAGTACTTC. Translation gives CASSYRQGAYEQYF.

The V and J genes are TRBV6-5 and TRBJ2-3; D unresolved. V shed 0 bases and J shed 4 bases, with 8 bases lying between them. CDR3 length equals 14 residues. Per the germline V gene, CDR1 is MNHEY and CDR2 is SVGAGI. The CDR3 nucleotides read TGTGCCAGCAGTTACTCGGCCCGCGCAGATACGCAGTATTTT. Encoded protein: CASSYSARADTQYF.

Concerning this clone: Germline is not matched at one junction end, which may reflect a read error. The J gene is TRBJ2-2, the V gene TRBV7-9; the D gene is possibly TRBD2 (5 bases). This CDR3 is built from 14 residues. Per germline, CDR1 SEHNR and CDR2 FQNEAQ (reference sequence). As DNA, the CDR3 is TGTGTCAGCAGTTTACTAGAGAACACCGGGGAGCTGTTTTTT. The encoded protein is CVSSLLENTGELFF.

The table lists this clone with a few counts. The CDR3 bases are TGCGCCAGCAGCTTGGGGAGCTCCTACGAGCAGTACTTC. Protein: CASSLGSSYEQYF. The V call is TRBV5-1, the J call TRBJ2-7; D is ambiguous. V was trimmed by 0 bases and J by 0 bases, leaving 4 bases between them. Germline CDR1 is SGHRS and CDR2 is YFSETQ. The CDR3 spans 13 residues. The full variable domain, its missing parts supplied by reference TRBV5-1 and TRBJ2-7, is KAGVTQTPRYLIKTRGQQVTLSCSPISGHRSVSWYQQTPGQGLQFLFEYFSETQRNKGNFPGRFSGRQFSNSRSEMNVSTLELGDSALYLCASSLGSSYEQYFGPGTRLTVT.